The 7 T cell receptor beta chains listed next were all sequenced from one sample in a study of blood T cell repertoires in COVID-19 (dated by TCRdb to the early 2020s). Libraries were made using the immunoSEQ multiplex PCR assay. Here the immuneACCESS table is served through TCRdb, limited to in-frame sequences with V and J called. Missing clones are a known gap in these copies; in checked studies unresolved V genes cover under half, and the rest lacks a known reason. The sample profile shows approximately 210,000 clones; 88% of them were found once. The ten largest clones represent roughly 5.6% of the sample. Specimen: peripheral blood. The receptors come from a woman between 35 and 50 years old who had recovered from COVID-19.

The chain has TRBV10-3 and TRBJ2-3, with TRBD1 identical over 10 bases. The CDR3 is 16 residues long. Germline V gene lookup returns CDR1 ENHRY and CDR2 SYGVKD. The trim removed 5 bases at V and 3 bases at J, leaving 8 bases unmatched. CDR3 nucleotide sequence: TGTGCCATCAGTCACAGAGGGACAGGGGAAACAGATACGCAGTATTTT. This translates into CAISHRGTGETDTQYF.

V is TRBV27 and J is TRBJ1-6, with 8 nucleotides matching TRBD1. With 6 bases clipped from V and 15 bases from J, the junction kept 19 bases outside the gene matches. The CDR3 is made up of 16 amino acids. Germline V gives CDR1 MNHEY, CDR2 SMNVEV (reference sequence). CDR3 nucleotide sequence: TGTGCCAGCAGGCCAGACAGGGGAGGGTTTCGGGCGGACCTCCACTTT. It encodes CASRPDRGGFRADLHF.

The sample holds a few counts of this clone. This rearrangement joins TRBV27 to TRBJ1-6; 8 nucleotides match TRBD1. The ends lost 5 bases at V and 11 bases at J; junction bases unmatched: 8. The germline V gene encodes CDR1 MNHEY and CDR2 SMNVEV (reference sequence). The CDR3 is 14 residues long. This CDR3 is CASSENQGATPLHF. DNA of the CDR3: TGTGCCAGCAGTGAAAACCAGGGGGCGACACCCCTCCACTTT.

In its sample, this clone was seen once. J is TRBJ2-7 and V is TRBV6-5, with D perhaps TRBD2 (5 bases). This CDR3 contains 14 residues. The germline CDR1 and CDR2 sequences are MNHEY and SVGAGI. V was clipped by 10 bases and J by 0 bases, with 16 bases between them. CDR3 DNA sequence: TGTGCCACACAAGTTCCGGGGAGCTCCTACGAGCAGTACTTC. Its protein is CATQVPGSSYEQYF.

The chain couples TRBV7-6 to TRBJ2-5; TRBD1 is a possible D gene (6 bases). V lost 4 bases and J lost 4, with 16 bases in between. The length of the CDR3 is 15 residues. The germline V gene has CDR1 SGHVS and CDR2 FNYEAQ. The DNA for the CDR3 is TGTGCCAGCAGCTCTAGGGCAGGGGTAGGAGAGACCCAGTACTTC. Translated, it gives CASSSRAGVGETQYF.

This chain links TRBV3-1 (or the pseudogene TRBV3-2) with TRBJ1-5; 9 nucleotides align to TRBD1. This CDR3 is built from 13 residues. With V trimmed by 6 bases and J by 4 bases, 1 base remained unmatched. CDR1 and CDR2 (germline): LGHDT, YNNKEL (reference sequence). CDR3 sequence: CASRGQGNQPQHF. The CDR3 coding sequence is TGTGCCAGCAGAGGACAGGGGAATCAGCCCCAGCATTTT.

This chain uses TRBV2 with TRBJ2-7, with 7 bases lining up with TRBD2. This CDR3 has 14 residues. CDR1 and CDR2 from the germline V gene are SNHLY and FYNNEI. The ends lost 6 bases at V and 0 bases at J; junction bases unmatched: 5. The DNA of the CDR3 is TGTGCCAGCAGCCTAGCGGAAAGCTCCTACGAGCAGTACTTC. Translation: CASSLAESSYEQYF.